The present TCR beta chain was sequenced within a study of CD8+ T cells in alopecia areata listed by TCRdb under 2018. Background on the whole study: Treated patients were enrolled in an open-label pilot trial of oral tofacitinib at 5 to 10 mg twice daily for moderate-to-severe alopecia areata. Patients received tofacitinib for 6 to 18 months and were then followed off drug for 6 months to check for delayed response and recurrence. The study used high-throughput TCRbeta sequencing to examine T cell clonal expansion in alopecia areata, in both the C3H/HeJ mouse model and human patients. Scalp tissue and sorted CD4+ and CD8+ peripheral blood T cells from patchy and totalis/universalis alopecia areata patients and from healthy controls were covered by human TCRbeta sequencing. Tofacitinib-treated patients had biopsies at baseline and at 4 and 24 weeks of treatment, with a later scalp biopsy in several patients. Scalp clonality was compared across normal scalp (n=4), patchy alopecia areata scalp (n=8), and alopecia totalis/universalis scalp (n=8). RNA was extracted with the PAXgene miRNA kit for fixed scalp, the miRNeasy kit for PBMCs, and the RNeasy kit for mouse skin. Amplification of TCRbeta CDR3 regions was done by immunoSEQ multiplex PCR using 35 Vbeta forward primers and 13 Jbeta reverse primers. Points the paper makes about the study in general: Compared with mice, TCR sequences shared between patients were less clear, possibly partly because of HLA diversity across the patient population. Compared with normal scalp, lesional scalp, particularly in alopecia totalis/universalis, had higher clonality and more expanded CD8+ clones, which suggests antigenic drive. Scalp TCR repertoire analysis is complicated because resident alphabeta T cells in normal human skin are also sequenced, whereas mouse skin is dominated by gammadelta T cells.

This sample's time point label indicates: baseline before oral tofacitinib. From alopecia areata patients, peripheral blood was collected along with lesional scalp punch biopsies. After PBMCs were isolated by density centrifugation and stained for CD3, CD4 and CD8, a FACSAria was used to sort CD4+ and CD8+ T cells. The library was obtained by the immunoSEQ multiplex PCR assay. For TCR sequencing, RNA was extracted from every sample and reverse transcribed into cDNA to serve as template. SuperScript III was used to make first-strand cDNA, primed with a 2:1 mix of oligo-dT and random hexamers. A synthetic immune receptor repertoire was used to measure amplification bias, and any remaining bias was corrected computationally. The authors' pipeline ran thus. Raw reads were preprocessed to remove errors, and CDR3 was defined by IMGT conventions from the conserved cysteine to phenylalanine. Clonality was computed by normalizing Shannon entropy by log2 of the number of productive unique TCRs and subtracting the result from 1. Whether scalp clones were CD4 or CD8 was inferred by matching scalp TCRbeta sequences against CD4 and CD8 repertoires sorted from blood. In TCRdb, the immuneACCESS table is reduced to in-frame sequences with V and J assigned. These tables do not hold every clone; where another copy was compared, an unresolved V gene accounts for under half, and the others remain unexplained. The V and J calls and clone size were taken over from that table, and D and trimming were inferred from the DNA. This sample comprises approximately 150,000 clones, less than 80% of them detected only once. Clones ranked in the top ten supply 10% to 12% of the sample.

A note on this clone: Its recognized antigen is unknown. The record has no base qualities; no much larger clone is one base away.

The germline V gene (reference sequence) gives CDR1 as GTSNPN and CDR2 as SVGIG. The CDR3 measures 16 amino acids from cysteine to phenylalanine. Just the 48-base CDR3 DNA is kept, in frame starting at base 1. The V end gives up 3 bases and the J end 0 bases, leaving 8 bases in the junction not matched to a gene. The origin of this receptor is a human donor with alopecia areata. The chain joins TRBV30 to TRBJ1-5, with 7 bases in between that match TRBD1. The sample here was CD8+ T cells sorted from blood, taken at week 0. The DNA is TGTGCCTGGAGGCCTCCAGGGGGTGGTAGCAATCAGCCCCAGCATTTT. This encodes CAWRPPGGGSNQPQHF.